The rows below give T cell receptor beta chains drawn from one sample of a study of OX40 agonist ivuxolimab in advanced cancers. The table came from immunoSEQ multiplex PCR; TCRdb's copy has only in-frame clones and leaves some out. Here the sample spans about 26,000 clones, roughly 76% being singletons. The specimen was CD4+ or CD8+ T cells sorted from blood, collected in a trial of the OX40 agonist ivuxolimab. These TCRs come from an adult with an advanced solid tumor such as melanoma, head and neck, liver or kidney cancer. CDR3s leave out the opening cysteine and the closing phenylalanine or tryptophan. Expanded clones are given a class, and other clones once, few, many or no size at all.

size: -
J: TRBJ1-5
V: TRBV4-1
length: 14
CDR3: ASSQVVGQGKQPQH

size: -
J: TRBJ1-4
V: TRBV7-9
length: 13
CDR3: ASSPLGEGAEKLF

size: -
J: TRBJ2-1
V: TRBV19
length: 15
CDR3: ASSMYPSAHLSNEQF

size: -
J: TRBJ2-7
V: TRBV4-2
length: 14
CDR3: ASSQGTDEGVYEQY

size: once
J: TRBJ2-6
V: TRBV15
length: 14
CDR3: ATGFRGYSGANVLT

size: few
J: TRBJ2-2
V: TRBV29-1
length: 9
CDR3: SGGETGELF

size: -
J: TRBJ2-3
V: TRBV9
length: 13
CDR3: ASSFQTGFSDTQY

size: -
J: TRBJ2-2
V: TRBV6-4
length: 14
CDR3: ASSDSEGSNTGELF

size: -
J: TRBJ2-1
V: TRBV5-6
length: 13
CDR3: ASSGGTSSINEQF

size: -
J: TRBJ1-1
V: TRBV9
length: 12
CDR3: ASSVGTGETEAF

size: -
J: TRBJ2-1
V: TRBV5-8
length: 13
CDR3: ASSFRQVSYNEQF

size: -
J: TRBJ2-3
V: TRBV7-9
length: 14
CDR3: ASSPSGGVRTDTQY

size: -
J: TRBJ2-1
V: TRBV6-5
length: 11
CDR3: ASSYGRYNEQF

size: -
J: TRBJ1-6
V: TRBV14
length: 14
CDR3: ASSQERGSGHSPLH

size: -
J: TRBJ2-2
V: TRBV25-1
length: 14
CDR3: ASSAGTGGNTGELF

size: -
J: TRBJ2-5
V: TRBV4-3
length: 13
CDR3: ASSPRAPVQETQY

size: -
J: TRBJ1-1
V: TRBV11-1
length: 12
CDR3: ASSFGTGNTEAF

size: -
J: TRBJ2-5
V: TRBV4-2
length: 13
CDR3: ASSSLAFSQETQY

size: -
J: TRBJ1-1
V: TRBV6-5
length: 13
CDR3: ASSSRDRGGTEAF

size: -
J: TRBJ1-2
V: TRBV30
length: 10
CDR3: AWRGNSYGYT

size: -
J: TRBJ1-2
V: TRBV7-9
length: 13
CDR3: ASSLAGPENYGYT

size: -
J: TRBJ1-5
V: TRBV2
length: 11
CDR3: ASSEGRGQPQH

size: -
J: TRBJ1-2
V: TRBV27
length: 12
CDR3: ASSPTPGGNGYT

size: -
J: TRBJ2-3
V: TRBV7-6
length: 13
CDR3: ASSREGTSTDTQY

size: -
J: TRBJ2-7
V: TRBV9
length: 12
CDR3: ASSVAGGPLEQY

size: -
J: TRBJ1-4
V: TRBV9
length: 13
CDR3: ASSVEGRINEKLF

size: -
J: TRBJ1-1
V: TRBV5-8
length: 11
CDR3: ASSLAYGTEAF

size: medium-sized
J: TRBJ2-7
V: TRBV5-5
length: 13
CDR3: ASRRTEFSSYEQY

size: -
J: TRBJ2-2
V: TRBV14
length: 16
CDR3: ASSPIIPGQVSTGELF

size: -
J: TRBJ1-2
V: TRBV7-6
length: 12
CDR3: ASSLDATNYGYT

size: -
J: TRBJ1-4
V: TRBV5-6
length: 12
CDR3: ASSRVLANEKLF

size: -
J: TRBJ1-5
V: TRBV7-2
length: 13
CDR3: ASSSRSYSNQPQH

size: -
J: TRBJ2-1
V: TRBV4-3
length: 13
CDR3: ASSQDGTIDNEQF

size: -
J: TRBJ2-1
V: TRBV7-8
length: 14
CDR3: ASSFSLAGGYNEQF

size: -
J: TRBJ1-1
V: TRBV6-6
length: 14
CDR3: ASSYSVAGQNTEAF

size: -
J: TRBJ1-1
V: TRBV4-2
length: 11
CDR3: ASSQARNTEAF

size: once
J: TRBJ1-2
V: TRBV4-3
length: 12
CDR3: ASSQTGTGYGYT

size: once
J: TRBJ1-2
V: TRBV6-5
length: 11
CDR3: ASSYLGPAGYT

size: -
J: TRBJ2-2
V: TRBV10-2
length: 12
CDR3: ASSGTGGTGELF

size: -
J: TRBJ2-1
V: TRBV10-3
length: 16
CDR3: AISDPSRGATLDNEQF

size: -
J: TRBJ2-7
V: TRBV4-3
length: 14
CDR3: ASSQEGPPMTYEQY

size: -
J: TRBJ2-1
V: TRBV25-1
length: 11
CDR3: ASSVAASNEQF

size: -
J: TRBJ1-1
V: TRBV29-1
length: 10
CDR3: SVGTGNTEAF

size: -
J: TRBJ2-7
V: TRBV6-5
length: 12
CDR3: ASSPPLAWYEQY

size: -
J: TRBJ2-1
V: TRBV4-2
length: 14
CDR3: ASSQVEGSPSNEQF

size: -
J: TRBJ2-1
V: TRBV27
length: 12
CDR3: ASSPINPYNEQF

size: -
J: TRBJ2-4
V: TRBV7-6
length: 14
CDR3: ASSLALGQGRDIQY

size: -
J: TRBJ1-4
V: TRBV6-5
length: 11
CDR3: ASSYSSTAKLF

size: -
J: TRBJ1-4
V: TRBV5-4
length: 13
CDR3: ASSLSDRLGEKLF

size: -
J: TRBJ2-2
V: TRBV5-4
length: 11
CDR3: ASSLGPMGELF

size: -
J: TRBJ1-6
V: TRBV19
length: 13
CDR3: ASSIGPYYNSPLH

size: -
J: TRBJ2-7
V: TRBV30
length: 13
CDR3: AWSPGAGKIYEQY

size: -
J: TRBJ2-5
V: TRBV19
length: 14
CDR3: ASSTKPKERWETQY

size: medium-sized
J: TRBJ1-2
V: TRBV19
length: 10
CDR3: ASSIRGHGYT

size: once
J: TRBJ1-1
V: TRBV19
length: 11
CDR3: ASSTGTVNEAF

size: once
J: TRBJ1-6
V: TRBV7-6
length: 12
CDR3: ASSPYGPLSPLH

size: -
J: TRBJ1-3
V: TRBV6-5
length: 13
CDR3: ASSYSQGGGNTIY